Reported below is one T cell receptor beta chain. Its antigen is unknown. Libraries were prepared by immunoSEQ multiplex PCR; TCRdb keeps only in-frame clonotypes and omits some of them. The repertoire consists of around 160,000 clones, with more than 70% occurring once and the leading ten covering approximately 16%. The data were taken from a study of T cell responses to AZD1222 COVID-19 vaccine. The length of the CDR3 is 12 residues. Trimming took 7 bases from V and 5 from J, leaving 9 bases between them. Germline V gene data show CDR1 as SNHLY and CDR2 as FYNNEI. Study-level findings and limits: Every sample of the repertoires postdated the peak T cell response. Donors skewed white British and female; clonal diversity was possibly underestimated. Only a handful of people who got AZD1222 tested seropositive at baseline. Two AZD1222 doses significantly raised spike-specific TCR breadth and depth over controls.

The specimen comprised peripheral blood, sampled on day 0 of AZD1222 vaccination. V usage is TRBV2 and J usage is TRBJ1-5; the D is unclear. This sequence originates from an adult in good health. This chain's CDR3 is CASTRPDQPQHF. In nucleotides, the CDR3 is TGTGCCAGCACCAGACCGGATCAGCCCCAGCATTTT.